The clone carrying this T cell receptor (beta chain) was seen repeatedly, ten times or more. The antigen is not known. The CDR3 length is 13 residues. Trimming took 1 base from V and 6 from J, leaving 9 bases between them. The data were taken from a study of T-cell memory formation after mild COVID-19. Study-wide results and caveats: Day 15 to 85 contractors were CD4/CD8 balanced; later expanders leaned CD4+.

Barcoded TCR alpha and TCR beta cDNA libraries with UMIs came from 5'RACE using constant-segment primers. In TCRdb, the 5' RACE reads were re-called with MiXCR into one record per CDR3 protein. The sample holds approximately 400,000 distinct CDR3 sequences; around 17% are singletons and the top ten take under 25%. This clonotype was obtained from a man younger than 35 who had mild COVID-19 (a few samples of this study predate the infection). Cell type and time point are not known. Material for sequencing was PBMCs or a T cell subset sorted from them (not recorded which). The chain is built from TRBV12-3 or TRBV12-4 and TRBJ1-2, with D possibly matching TRBD1 (5 bases). Written as DNA, the CDR3 is TGTGCCAGCAGTTTAGGCAGGGTGAATGGCTACACCTTC. Translated, it gives CASSLGRVNGYTF.